This entry lists 11 T cell receptor beta chains sequenced from one sample in a study of vaccination and CD4 T cells after COVID-19. Documented treatment: roughly ten-day PBMC culture with coronavirus spike peptide pools or control peptides (ViraFEST assay). Oncomine TCR Beta short-read sequencing was applied to DNA from cultured CD4+ T cells. Using its own MiXCR run on the PCR reads, TCRdb lists one record per CDR3 protein. The sample yields around 14,000 distinct CDR3 sequences, roughly 51% seen once. Their cognate antigens are unknown. Sample: CD4+ T cells from blood, cultured in vitro. Source of these receptors: a human donor who had recovered from COVID-19.

The V and J genes are TRBV20-1 and TRBJ2-7, with 8 bases that match TRBD1. Germline CDR1 and CDR2: DFQATT and SNEGSKA (reference sequence). The CDR3 consists of 13 residues. The ends lost 5 bases at V and 3 bases at J; junction bases unmatched: 6. CDR3: CSASPGTGYEQYF. CDR3 DNA: TGCAGTGCTTCTCCAGGGACAGGCTACGAGCAGTACTTC.

This clonotype has only a few counts. This chain joins TRBV19 and TRBJ1-1, with D hard to call. CDR3 length: 12 amino acids. Germline CDR1 reads LNHDA; CDR2 reads SQIVND (reference sequence). The V and J ends lost 6 bases and 5 bases respectively, with 10 bases between them. The CDR3 coding sequence is TGTGCCAGTAGAGCCGAAGTAACTGAAGCTTTCTTT. Its translation is CASRAEVTEAFF.

The chain employs TRBV6-1 and TRBJ2-1; 8 bases map to TRBD1. The J call could be wrong; TRBJ2-7 is a better fit for the DNA end. This CDR3 has 14 residues. Germline CDR1 reads MNHNS; CDR2 reads SASEGT. The CDR3 DNA reads as TGTGCCAGCAGTGAACCGGGACAGGCGCGGGAGCAGTACTTC. This gives the protein CASSEPGQAREQYF.

A few counts support this clonotype. This CDR3 reads CATSPGGSNQPQHF. CDR3 coding DNA: TGTGCCACCAGTCCCGGGGGCAGCAATCAGCCCCAGCATTTT. This chain joins TRBV24-1 and TRBJ1-5; tentative D call: TRBD1 (6 bases). V dropped 6 bases and J dropped 1 base, with 9 bases sitting between them. This CDR3 contains 14 residues. The V gene's germline CDR1 is KGHDR and CDR2 SFDVKD.

This clonotype was found a few times. The V gene is TRBV6-1, the J gene TRBJ1-2, with D tentatively TRBD1 (6 bases). V lost 1 base, J lost 4 bases, and 16 bases lay in between. The CDR3 length is 16 residues. The V gene's germline CDR1 is MNHNS and CDR2 SASEGT. CDR3 sequence: CASSEVGLRGSYGYTF. The CDR3 region has the DNA TGTGCCAGCAGTGAAGTAGGCCTAAGGGGGAGCTATGGCTACACCTTC.

The chain is built from TRBV6-2 or TRBV6-3 and TRBJ1-5; possible D gene TRBD1, 6 bases. The CDR3 runs 13 residues. Germline values: CDR1 MNHEY, CDR2 SVGEGT. Trimming left V 2 bases short and J 4 bases short, with 6 bases between. CDR3 in DNA: TGTGCCAGCAGTTACCAGGGGAATCAGCCCCAGCATTTT. Its translation: CASSYQGNQPQHF.

This clonotype was found a few times. The rearrangement joins TRBV20-1 to TRBJ1-6; 8 bases are a match to TRBD1. Germline CDR1 and CDR2: DFQATT and SNEGSKA (reference sequence). V was pared by 4 bases and J by 10 bases, with 3 bases of the junction left unmatched. The CDR3 spans 12 residues. DNA for the CDR3: TGCAGTGCTATAACAGGGGGATCACCCCTCCACTTT. Translating it yields CSAITGGSPLHF.

This clonotype has only a few counts. This chain links TRBV6-2 or TRBV6-3 with TRBJ1-5; perhaps TRBD1 as D (5 bases). Germline values: CDR1 MNHEY, CDR2 SVGEGT. V was trimmed by 5 bases and J by 6 bases, leaving 20 bases between them. The CDR3 has 16 amino acids. Here the CDR3 reads CASSPRQLLSGQPQHF. The CDR3 DNA follows: TGTGCCAGCAGTCCCAGACAGTTGCTCAGCGGTCAGCCCCAGCATTTT.

The chain links TRBV19 to TRBJ2-3; possibly TRBD2 for D (5 bases). The CDR3 totals 15 residues. CDR1 and CDR2 from the germline V gene are LNHDA and SQIVND (reference sequence). V gave up 1 base and J gave up 0 bases, with 8 bases separating them. Written as DNA, the CDR3 is TGTGCCAGTAGTATAGTCCGGACTAGCACAGATACGCAGTATTTT. Its protein is CASSIVRTSTDTQYF. Based on the CDR3 plus reference TRBV19 and TRBJ2-3, the full variable domain is DGGITQSPKYLFRKEGQNVTLSCEQNLNHDAMYWYRQDPGQGLRLIYYSQIVNDFQKGDIAEGYSVSREKKESFPLTVTSAQKNPTAFYLCASSIVRTSTDTQYFGPGTRLTVL.

The rearrangement links TRBV5-1 to TRBJ1-5; TRBD1 agrees at 7 bases. This CDR3 is built from 14 residues. V shed 3 bases and J 7 bases; nucleotides not matched to a gene: 7. Germline V gene data show CDR1 as SGHRS and CDR2 as YFSETQ. CDR3 residues: CASSSQGGGQPQHF. CDR3 DNA: TGCGCCAGCAGCTCTCAAGGGGGCGGCCAGCCCCAGCATTTT.

The chain links TRBV11-2 to TRBJ1-2, with a weak D call TRBD1 (5 bases). Per the germline V gene, CDR1 is SGHAT and CDR2 is FQNNGV. The CDR3 spans 12 residues. Trimming cost V 5 bases and J 2 bases, with 6 bases left between them. The CDR3 reads CASSEGNYGYTF. DNA for the CDR3: TGTGCCAGCAGCGAGGGGAACTATGGCTACACCTTC.